These 31 T cell receptor beta chains came from one sample sequenced in a study of OX40 agonist ivuxolimab in advanced cancers. Libraries were prepared by immunoSEQ multiplex PCR; TCRdb keeps only in-frame clonotypes and omits some of them. The data contain about 70,000 clones, about nine tenths of them seen just once; the ten biggest clones take up around 1.1%. This specimen was CD4+ or CD8+ T cells sorted from blood, taken in a trial of the OX40 agonist ivuxolimab. These receptors originate from an adult with an advanced solid tumor such as melanoma, head and neck, liver or kidney cancer.

The chain uses TRBV5-1 and TRBJ2-1; 9 bases fit TRBD2. The CDR3 loop spans 15 amino acids. Trimming at V came to 1 base and at J to 7 bases, leaving 6 bases not matched to a gene. CDR1 is SGHRS, CDR2 YFSETQ, per germline. CDR3 sequence (DNA): TGCGCCAGCAGCTTGATAGCGGGGGACTTTAATGAGCAGTTCTTC. Amino acids: CASSLIAGDFNEQFF.

The chain is built from TRBV7-2 and TRBJ1-1, with a weak D call TRBD1 (6 bases). The V end lost 2 bases, the J end lost 5 bases, and 12 bases lay between the germline ends. Germline V CDR1 and CDR2: SGHTA, FQGNSA. The CDR3 loop spans 14 amino acids. CDR3 coding DNA: TGTGCCAGCAGCTTAATAGGGGGGACGACTGAAGCTTTCTTT. It encodes CASSLIGGTTEAFF.

This chain links TRBV28 with TRBJ1-5, with unresolved D. The ends were cut back, 3 bases at V and 2 bases at J, with 17 bases in the middle. From germline, CDR1 is MDHEN and CDR2 SYDVKM. CDR3 length equals 17 residues. CDR3 residues: CASSLVVFREGNQPQHF. Written as DNA, the CDR3 is TGTGCCAGCAGTTTGGTGGTTTTCCGGGAGGGCAATCAGCCCCAGCATTTT.

The chain has TRBV30 and TRBJ1-2, with 10 nucleotides matching TRBD1. Germline trimming cut 2 bases from V and 4 bases from J; bases unmatched to any gene: 4. There are 14 residues in the CDR3. Germline CDR1 is GTSNPN and CDR2 is SVGIG (reference sequence). The CDR3 DNA follows: TGTGCCTGGAGTCGGGACAGGGGCGTCTATGGCTACACCTTC. It encodes CAWSRDRGVYGYTF.

This clone has only a few counts. The V and J genes are TRBV2 and TRBJ2-7; D ambiguous. Trimming shortened V by 5 bases and J by 2 bases, and 10 bases separated the two germline ends. Germline V lookup: CDR1 SNHLY, CDR2 FYNNEI. The CDR3 runs to 13 residues. The CDR3 is CASSPDGAYEQYF. The CDR3 region has the DNA TGTGCCAGCAGTCCCGACGGAGCCTACGAGCAGTACTTC.

J is TRBJ2-2 and V is TRBV19; TRBD1 is a possible D gene (6 bases). CDR3 length equals 16 residues. Trimming cost V 9 bases and J 7 bases, with 24 bases left between them. CDR1 LNHDA and CDR2 SQIVND come from the germline V gene (reference sequence). CDR3 nucleotides: TGTGCCAGCAGACCCATCATTGACAGGCCGGGCGGGGAGCTGTTTTTT. It encodes CASRPIIDRPGGELFF. Drawing the rest from reference TRBV19 and TRBJ2-2, the complete variable domain is DGGITQSPKYLFRKEGQNVTLSCEQNLNHDAMYWYRQDPGQGLRLIYYSQIVNDFQKGDIAEGYSVSREKKESFPLTVTSAQKNPTAFYLCASRPIIDRPGGELFFGEGSRLTVL.

The rearrangement uses TRBV5-4 and TRBJ1-2, with 7 bases aligning to TRBD1. Germline CDR1 reads SGHNT; CDR2 reads YYREEE (reference sequence). The CDR3 spans 12 residues. V gave up 4 bases and J gave up 5 bases; unmatched junction bases: 2. CDR3: CASSTGQYGYTF. The CDR3 nucleotides read TGTGCCAGCAGCACGGGACAGTATGGCTACACCTTC.

The rearrangement links TRBV27 to TRBJ1-2; TRBD1 agrees at 10 bases. J gave up 2 bases and V 5 bases, and 14 bases lay outside the gene matches. Germline CDR1 and CDR2: MNHEY and SMNVEV (reference sequence). The CDR3 runs 18 residues. This chain's CDR3 is CASSPQTGTGVANYGYTF. The CDR3 DNA follows: TGTGCCAGCAGTCCGCAAACCGGGACAGGGGTGGCCAACTATGGCTACACCTTC.

V is TRBV6-1 and J is TRBJ2-2, with 10 bases that match TRBD1. Germline assignment: CDR1 MNHNS and CDR2 SASEGT. This CDR3 spans 15 amino acids. V shed 7 bases and J 5 bases; nucleotides not matched to a gene: 7. This chain's CDR3 is CASIGTGVMTGELFF. The CDR3 DNA reads as TGTGCCAGCATCGGGACAGGGGTGATGACCGGGGAGCTGTTTTTT.

The chain links TRBV4-1 to TRBJ1-4; TRBD1 might be the D (6 bases). The CDR3 loop spans 15 amino acids. V was shortened by 4 bases and J by 8 bases, with 17 bases between the two germline ends. Germline V gene data show CDR1 as MGHRA and CDR2 as YSYEKL. CDR3 amino acids: CASSLSGAGGEKLFF. The CDR3 coding sequence is TGCGCCAGCAGCCTCTCGGGGGCGGGGGGAGAAAAACTGTTTTTT.

This chain uses TRBV11-2 with TRBJ2-7, with no clear D. The CDR3 is made up of 16 amino acids. Deletions cut 7 bases from V and 0 bases from J, with 19 bases between. Per the germline V gene, CDR1 is SGHAT and CDR2 is FQNNGV. Here the CDR3 DNA reads TGTGCCAGCACCGACCCCCTCCGGTCCATCTCCTACGAGCAGTACTTC. Amino acid sequence: CASTDPLRSISYEQYF.

The genes are TRBV6-5 and TRBJ1-3; D not resolved. V was shortened by 0 bases and J by 0 bases, with 6 bases between the two germline ends. Germline V lookup: CDR1 MNHEY, CDR2 SVGAGI. CDR3 length equals 15 residues. The CDR3 is CASSYSGVSGNTIYF. CDR3 bases: TGTGCCAGCAGTTACTCCGGGGTCTCTGGAAACACCATATATTTT.

This chain joins TRBV14 and TRBJ2-2, with D perhaps TRBD1 or TRBD2 (5 bases each). The CDR3 is 14 residues long. Trimming cost V 4 bases and J 3 bases, with 9 bases left between them. Germline values: CDR1 SGHDN, CDR2 FVKESK. The CDR3 spells CASSRDPHTGELFF. Written as DNA, the CDR3 is TGTGCCAGCAGCCGGGACCCGCACACCGGGGAGCTGTTTTTT.

The chain uses TRBV9 and TRBJ2-1, with 9 positions matching TRBD2. This CDR3 is built from 15 residues. V lost 5 bases and J lost 7; bases outside the gene matches: 10. Germline V gene lookup returns CDR1 SGDLS and CDR2 YYNGEE. DNA for the CDR3: TGTGCCAGCAGTACGGCGGGGGGGCCAGGTAATGAGCAGTTCTTC. It translates to CASSTAGGPGNEQFF.

In this sample, this clone turned up once. The rearrangement links TRBV6-1 to TRBJ1-2; D is perhaps TRBD1 (6 bases). From germline, CDR1 is MNHNS and CDR2 SASEGT. V lost 4 bases to trimming and J lost 0 bases, with 15 bases between them. The CDR3 is 16 amino acids. Here the CDR3 DNA reads TGTGCCAGCAGTGTGTGGGGGGGGGCAGCTAACTATGGCTACACCTTC. Residues: CASSVWGGAANYGYTF.

V gene TRBV10-3 combines with J gene TRBJ2-5; D is perhaps TRBD1 or TRBD2 (6 bases each). The germline CDR1 and CDR2 sequences are ENHRY and SYGVKD. The CDR3 loop spans 13 amino acids. Trimming stripped 8 bases from V and 2 bases from J, with 12 bases between. In nucleotides, the CDR3 is TGTGCCATCGCTTTAGGGGGGCAAGAGACCCAGTACTTC. Amino acid sequence: CAIALGGQETQYF.

This sequence joins TRBV6-1 and TRBJ2-7, with 7 nucleotides matching TRBD1. V lost 7 bases to trimming and J lost 6 bases; unmatched junction nucleotides: 6. CDR1 and CDR2 (germline): MNHNS, SASEGT. This CDR3 region has 12 residues. The CDR3 coding sequence is TGTGCCAGCACCGGGACAGCGCTCGAGCAGTACTTC. The encoded protein is CASTGTALEQYF.

The chain combines TRBV5-1 with TRBJ2-2; TRBD2 matches at 7 bases. Trimming at V came to 2 bases and at J to 2 bases, leaving 6 bases not matched to a gene. The germline V gene encodes CDR1 SGHRS and CDR2 YFSETQ. The CDR3 spans 16 residues. The CDR3 DNA reads as TGCGCCAGCAGCTTTTGGAGCGGGACTAACACCGGGGAGCTGTTTTTT. Encoded protein: CASSFWSGTNTGELFF.

The chain couples TRBV6-1 to TRBJ1-2; D call uncertain. The CDR3 contains 13 residues. Germline CDR1 is MNHNS and CDR2 is SASEGT. V was clipped by 11 bases and J by 0 bases, with 13 bases between them. As DNA, the CDR3 is TGTGCCCACGGACGACGGACTAACTATGGCTACACCTTC. It translates to CAHGRRTNYGYTF.

This clone was seen more than once but under ten times. The chain recombines TRBV7-9 with TRBJ2-7; D possibly corresponds to TRBD1 (5 bases). Deletions cut 5 bases from V and 4 bases from J, with 9 bases between. Germline V gene lookup returns CDR1 SEHNR and CDR2 FQNEAQ (reference sequence). The CDR3 runs 12 residues. CDR3 DNA: TGTGCCAGCAGCAATTACAGGTACGAGCAGTACTTC. Translating it yields CASSNYRYEQYF. Variable domain in full (rest from reference TRBV7-9 and TRBJ2-7): DTGVSQNPRHKITKRGQNVTFRCDPISEHNRLYWYRQTLGQGPEFLTYFQNEAQLEKSRLLSDRFSAERPKGSFSTLEIQRTEQGDSAMYLCASSNYRYEQYFGPGTRLTVT.

This rearrangement joins TRBV6-1 to TRBJ2-5; possible D gene TRBD2, 5 bases. From germline, CDR1 is MNHNS and CDR2 SASEGT. The CDR3 sequence is 13 residues long. Trimming removed 6 bases at V and 3 bases at J, with 11 bases between. CDR3 protein: CASSWTLEETQYF. Here the CDR3 DNA reads TGTGCCAGCAGCTGGACTCTCGAAGAGACCCAGTACTTC.

The chain has TRBV11-2 and TRBJ1-5; D remains ambiguous. Germline V gene data show CDR1 as SGHAT and CDR2 as FQNNGV. The CDR3 extends over 18 amino acids. V shed 5 bases and J shed 5 bases, with 25 bases lying between them. In DNA form, the CDR3 reads TGTGCCAGCAGCGGCAGAGGGCGCAGTTTCCCCCTTGATCAGCCCCAGCATTTT. It yields the protein CASSGRGRSFPLDQPQHF. The whole variable domain, filled in from reference TRBV11-2 and TRBJ1-5, reads EAGVAQSPRYKIIEKRQSVAFWCNPISGHATLYWYQQILGQGPKLLIQFQNNGVVDDSQLPKDRFSAERLKGVDSTLKIQPAKLEDSAVYLCASSGRGRSFPLDQPQHFGDGTRLSIL.

This sequence joins TRBV7-9 and TRBJ2-7, with a tentative D call TRBD2 (5 bases). CDR1 and CDR2 (germline): SEHNR, FQNEAQ (reference sequence). The CDR3 loop spans 12 amino acids. With 1 base removed from V and 6 bases from J, the gap between germline ends came to 7 bases. For the CDR3, the DNA is TGTGCCAGCAGCTTAGTCGCGGGCGAGCAGTACTTC. Protein: CASSLVAGEQYF.

The rearrangement links TRBV7-2 to TRBJ1-2; D possibly corresponds to TRBD1 (5 bases). The V end was cut by 1 base, the J end by 8 bases, with 17 bases between. This CDR3 has 15 amino acids. Looked up from germline, CDR1 is SGHTA and CDR2 is FQGNSA. The CDR3 DNA reads TGTGCCAGCAGCTTAGACAGGAGGACGTCCGGCGGCTACACCTTC. Protein: CASSLDRRTSGGYTF. Combining the CDR3 with reference TRBV7-2 and TRBJ1-2 gives the whole variable domain GAGVSQSPSNKVTEKGKDVELRCDPISGHTALYWYRQSLGQGLEFLIYFQGNSAPDKSGLPSDRFSAERTGGSVSTLTIQRTQQEDSAVYLCASSLDRRTSGGYTFGSGTRLTVV.

This clone was seen a single time. CDR3 nucleotide sequence: TGTGCCAGCAGTTTAGGGCTAGTAACAACCGGGGAGCTGTTTTTT. Amino acid sequence: CASSLGLVTTGELFF. The gene calls are TRBV27 and TRBJ2-2, with no clear D. The CDR3 sequence is 15 residues long. Germline V CDR1 and CDR2: MNHEY, SMNVEV (reference sequence). V was trimmed by 2 bases and J by 5 bases, leaving 12 bases between them.

The chain carries TRBV7-6 and TRBJ2-5; TRBD1 or TRBD2 may be the D gene (5 bases each). In germline, CDR1 is SGHVS, CDR2 FNYEAQ. This CDR3 is 12 amino acids long. Between the trimmed V and J ends, which lost 5 bases and 5 bases, there was a span of 9 bases. CDR3 residues: CASSGGTETQYF. The CDR3, as DNA: TGTGCCAGCAGCGGGGGTACGGAGACCCAGTACTTC.

The V call is TRBV4-1, the J call TRBJ1-3; D unclear. V was cut by 4 bases and J by 4 bases, with 14 bases left in between. The CDR3 covers 15 residues. The germline V gene has CDR1 MGHRA and CDR2 YSYEKL. CDR3 DNA: TGCGCCAGCAGCCCCGGGAGCCAAAGGGGAAACACCATATATTTT. It yields the protein CASSPGSQRGNTIYF.

In its sample, this clone was seen once. The chain couples TRBV30 to TRBJ1-6; D gene ambiguous. This CDR3 is 15 amino acids long. Per germline, CDR1 GTSNPN and CDR2 SVGIG (reference sequence). V lost 0 bases and J 2 bases, leaving 8 bases between the germline ends. The CDR3 DNA reads TGTGCCTGGAGTGTGGGGTTCCCCTATAATTCACCCCTCCACTTT. Translation: CAWSVGFPYNSPLHF.

This chain connects TRBV2 to TRBJ2-3, with 9 bases fitting TRBD1. V dropped 7 bases and J dropped 4; count of bases not matched to a gene: 9. Germline assignment: CDR1 SNHLY and CDR2 FYNNEI. CDR3 size: 15 residues. The CDR3 reads CASTPWGQGADTQYF. The CDR3 bases are TGTGCCAGCACTCCTTGGGGACAGGGAGCAGATACGCAGTATTTT.

The rearrangement uses TRBV18 and TRBJ1-1; the D is unclear. The CDR3 covers 15 residues. The germline V and J ends were trimmed by 6 bases and 0 bases, with 14 bases remaining between them. Germline V lookup: CDR1 KGHSH, CDR2 LQKENI. In DNA form, the CDR3 reads TGTGCCAGCTCCCGAGGTCCGGAGATGAACACTGAAGCTTTCTTT. Protein sequence: CASSRGPEMNTEAFF.

The V call is TRBV2, the J call TRBJ1-5; D gene ambiguous. V gave up 6 bases and J gave up 3 bases, with 15 bases separating them. The germline V gene encodes CDR1 SNHLY and CDR2 FYNNEI. This CDR3 has 15 amino acids. The CDR3 nucleotides read TGTGCCAGCAGCGCGGGAGGGAGGAACAATCAGCCCCAGCATTTT. Protein product: CASSAGGRNNQPQHF.